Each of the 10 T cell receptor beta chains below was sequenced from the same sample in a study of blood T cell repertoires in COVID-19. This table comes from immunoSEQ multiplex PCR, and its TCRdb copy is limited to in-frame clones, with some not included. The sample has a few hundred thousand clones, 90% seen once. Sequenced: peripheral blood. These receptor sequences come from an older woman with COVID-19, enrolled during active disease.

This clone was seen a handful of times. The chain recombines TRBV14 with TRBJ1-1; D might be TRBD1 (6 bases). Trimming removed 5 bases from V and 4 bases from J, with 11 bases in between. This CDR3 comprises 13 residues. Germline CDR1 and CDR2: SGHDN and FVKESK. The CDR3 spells CASSSSRGTEAFF. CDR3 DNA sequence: TGTGCCAGCAGCTCAAGCAGGGGCACTGAAGCTTTCTTT.

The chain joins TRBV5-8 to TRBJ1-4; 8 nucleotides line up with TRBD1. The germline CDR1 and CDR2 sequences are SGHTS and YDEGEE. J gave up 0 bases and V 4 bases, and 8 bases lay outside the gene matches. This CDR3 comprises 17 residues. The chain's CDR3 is CASSKDRGTPTNEKLFF. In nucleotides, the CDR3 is TGTGCCAGCAGCAAAGACAGGGGAACCCCAACTAATGAAAAACTGTTTTTT.

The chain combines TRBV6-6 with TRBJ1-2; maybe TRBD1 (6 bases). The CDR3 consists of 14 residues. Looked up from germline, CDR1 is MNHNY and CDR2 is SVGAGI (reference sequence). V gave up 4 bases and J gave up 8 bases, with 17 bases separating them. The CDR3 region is CASSFGNRVSGYTF. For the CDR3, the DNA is TGTGCCAGCAGTTTCGGGAACAGGGTTTCAGGCTACACCTTC.

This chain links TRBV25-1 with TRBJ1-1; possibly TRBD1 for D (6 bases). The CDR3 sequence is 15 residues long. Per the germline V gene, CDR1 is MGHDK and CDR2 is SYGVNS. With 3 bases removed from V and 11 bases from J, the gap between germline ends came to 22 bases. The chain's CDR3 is CASSDSTRGKLSAFF. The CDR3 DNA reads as TGTGCCAGCAGTGATTCAACCAGGGGTAAGCTGTCCGCTTTCTTT.

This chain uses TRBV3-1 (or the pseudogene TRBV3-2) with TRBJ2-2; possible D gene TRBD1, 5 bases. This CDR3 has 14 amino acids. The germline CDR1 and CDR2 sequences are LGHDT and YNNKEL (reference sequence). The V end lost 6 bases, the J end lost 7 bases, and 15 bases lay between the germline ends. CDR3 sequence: CASREGSRDGELFF. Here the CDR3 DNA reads TGTGCCAGCAGGGAAGGGTCCAGGGACGGGGAGCTGTTTTTT.

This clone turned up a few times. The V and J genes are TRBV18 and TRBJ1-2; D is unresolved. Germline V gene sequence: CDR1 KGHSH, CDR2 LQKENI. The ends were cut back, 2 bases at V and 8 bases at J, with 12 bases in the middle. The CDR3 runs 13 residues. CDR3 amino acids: CASSPSYDNGYTF. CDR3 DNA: TGTGCCAGCTCACCAAGTTACGACAACGGCTACACCTTC. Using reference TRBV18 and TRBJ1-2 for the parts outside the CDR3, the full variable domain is NAGVMQNPRHLVRRRGQEARLRCSPMKGHSHVYWYRQLPEEGLKFMVYLQKENIIDESGMPKERFSAEFPKEGPSILRIQQVVRGDSAAYFCASSPSYDNGYTFGSGTRLTVV.

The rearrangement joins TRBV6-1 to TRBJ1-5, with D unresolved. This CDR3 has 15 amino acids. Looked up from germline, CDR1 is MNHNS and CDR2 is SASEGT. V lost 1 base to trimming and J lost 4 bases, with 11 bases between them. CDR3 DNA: TGTGCCAGCAGTGAAGGGAGAAGTGAGAATCAGCCCCAGCATTTT. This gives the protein CASSEGRSENQPQHF.

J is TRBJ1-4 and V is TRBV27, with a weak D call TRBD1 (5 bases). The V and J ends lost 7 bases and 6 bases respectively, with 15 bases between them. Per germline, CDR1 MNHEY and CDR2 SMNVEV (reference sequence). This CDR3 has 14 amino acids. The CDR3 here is CASKRRGEDEKLFF. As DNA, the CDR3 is TGTGCCAGCAAGAGGAGGGGCGAGGATGAAAAACTGTTTTTT.

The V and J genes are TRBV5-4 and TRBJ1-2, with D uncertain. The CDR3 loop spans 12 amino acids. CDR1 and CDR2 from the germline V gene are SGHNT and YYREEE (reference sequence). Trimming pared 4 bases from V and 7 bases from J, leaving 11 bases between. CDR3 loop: CASSPSEGGYTF. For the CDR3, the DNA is TGTGCCAGCAGCCCTTCCGAGGGTGGCTACACCTTC. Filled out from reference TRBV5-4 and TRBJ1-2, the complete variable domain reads ETGVTQSPTHLIKTRGQQVTLRCSSQSGHNTVSWYQQALGQGPQFIFQYYREEENGRGNFPPRFSGLQFPNYSSELNVNALELDDSALYLCASSPSEGGYTFGSGTRLTVV.

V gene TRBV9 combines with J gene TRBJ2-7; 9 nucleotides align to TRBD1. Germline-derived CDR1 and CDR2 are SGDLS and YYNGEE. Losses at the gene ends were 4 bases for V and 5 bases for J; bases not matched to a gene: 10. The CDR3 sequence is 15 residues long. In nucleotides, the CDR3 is TGTGCCAGCAGCCCCCCCGGGACAGGGAACCACGAGCAGTACTTC. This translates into CASSPPGTGNHEQYF.